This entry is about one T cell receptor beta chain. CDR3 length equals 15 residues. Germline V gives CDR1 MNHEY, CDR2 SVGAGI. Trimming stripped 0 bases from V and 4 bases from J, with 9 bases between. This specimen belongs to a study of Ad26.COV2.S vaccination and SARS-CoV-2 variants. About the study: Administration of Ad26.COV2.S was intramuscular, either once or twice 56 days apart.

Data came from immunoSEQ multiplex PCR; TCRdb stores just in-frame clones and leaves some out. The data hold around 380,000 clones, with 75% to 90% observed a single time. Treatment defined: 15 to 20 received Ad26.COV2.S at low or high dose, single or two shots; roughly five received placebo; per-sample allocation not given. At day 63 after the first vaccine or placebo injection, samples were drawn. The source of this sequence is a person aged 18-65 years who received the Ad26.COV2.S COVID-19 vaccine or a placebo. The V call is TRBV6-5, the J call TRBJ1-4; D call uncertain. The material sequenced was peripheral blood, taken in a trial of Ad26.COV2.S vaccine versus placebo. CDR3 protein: CASSYSNIYNEKLFF. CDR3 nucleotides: TGTGCCAGCAGTTACTCGAACATCTATAATGAAAAACTGTTTTTT.